The 11 T cell receptor beta chains below come from one sample, sequenced in a study of blood T cells in healthy people across ages (dated by TCRdb to about 2015). The library was generated by 5' RACE. The sequencing machine was an Illumina HiSeq 2500. A second PCR of roughly 7 to 12 cycles was performed with a sample-barcoded 5' primer and a J-beta primer mix. The public reads were reanalyzed by TCRdb: fastp trimming at Q25, MiXCR alignment, in-frame beta chains only. Identical CDR3 protein sequences are pooled into one entry, listed with their most common genes and DNA. Within this sample are 450,000 to 600,000 distinct CDR3 sequences, with around 27% of them counted one time only. Clones ranked in the top ten supply roughly 3.5% of the sample. The same sample was also studied in work on T cells of mothers and their children.

Sequencing input: blood. All receptors derive from a boy aged 2 to 9 in good health.

V usage is TRBV12-3 or TRBV12-4 and J usage is TRBJ2-2; 8 bases are a match to TRBD2. Unmatched junction bases numbered 14, after V lost 8 bases and J lost 6 bases. The CDR3 is made up of 16 amino acids. In DNA form, the CDR3 reads TGTGCCAGCGGGTCCTCAGGGCGGGGGGTGCCCGGGGAGCTGTTTTTT. Amino acids: CASGSSGRGVPGELFF.

The chain carries TRBV27 and TRBJ1-1; 8 bases agree with TRBD1. This CDR3 region has 17 residues. Unmatched junction bases numbered 12, after V lost 6 bases and J lost 0 bases. Germline CDR1 MNHEY, CDR2 SMNVEV (reference sequence). The CDR3, as DNA: TGTGCCAGCAGCCGGACAGGGTGGAACCCCATGAACACTGAAGCTTTCTTT. Translation gives CASSRTGWNPMNTEAFF.

This CDR3 is CSVGNYRGTTYNEQFF. The CDR3 region has the DNA TGCAGCGTGGGCAATTACAGGGGAACAACCTACAATGAGCAGTTCTTC. The chain is built from TRBV29-1 and TRBJ2-1, with TRBD1 identical over 7 bases. The germline gives CDR1 SQVTM, CDR2 ANQGSEA. The CDR3 is 16 amino acids. The J segment lost 2 bases and the V segment lost 6 bases, leaving 13 bases of the junction unmatched.

This chain uses TRBV25-1 with TRBJ2-5; D call uncertain. The CDR3 runs 13 residues. Germline V gives CDR1 MGHDK, CDR2 SYGVNS. Trimming pared 1 base from V and 2 bases from J, leaving 5 bases between. The CDR3 region has the DNA TGTGCCAGCAGTGAATGGATACAAGAGACCCAGTACTTC. It yields the protein CASSEWIQETQYF.

The chain carries TRBV2 and TRBJ2-3, with unresolved D. V was trimmed by 4 bases and J by 6 bases, leaving 17 bases between them. In germline, CDR1 is SNHLY, CDR2 FYNNEI. This CDR3 contains 15 residues. The CDR3, as DNA: TGTGCCAGCAGTGTCGCGCCACCGTCTCGGGATACGCAGTATTTT. It is translated as CASSVAPPSRDTQYF.

This clonotype turned up a few times. V usage is TRBV5-1 and J usage is TRBJ2-5; D is unresolved. Trimming left V 4 bases short and J 4 bases short, with 17 bases between. The CDR3 extends over 15 amino acids. In germline, CDR1 is SGHRS, CDR2 YFSETQ. The CDR3 nucleotides are TGCGCCAGCAGCGGGCCCTACGCGAGGTCAGAGACCCAGTACTTC. This codes for CASSGPYARSETQYF.

This clonotype was picked up a small number of times. V is TRBV6-2 or TRBV6-3 and J is TRBJ1-1; D gene ambiguous. Per the germline V gene, CDR1 is MNHEY and CDR2 is SVGEGT. V was cut by 10 bases and J by 4 bases, with 16 bases left in between. This CDR3 has 13 amino acids. CDR3 protein: CATSAGVLTEAFF. DNA for the CDR3: TGTGCCACCTCCGCCGGGGTCCTCACTGAAGCTTTCTTT.

The chain recombines TRBV7-6 with TRBJ2-1; TRBD1 is a possible D gene (6 bases). Trimming left V 3 bases short and J 5 bases short, with 20 bases between. CDR1 is SGHVS, CDR2 FNYEAQ, per germline. The CDR3 spans 17 residues. CDR3 sequence reads: CASSLIIRGRGDNEQFF. Written as DNA, the CDR3 is TGTGCCAGCAGCTTGATTATCAGGGGAAGAGGGGACAATGAGCAGTTCTTC.

This clonotype appeared a few times. The CDR3 loop reads CAISDYILGRPYYEQYF. CDR3 bases: TGTGCCATCAGTGACTATATATTGGGCAGACCGTACTACGAGCAGTACTTC. The rearrangement links TRBV10-3 to TRBJ2-7; D gene ambiguous. This CDR3 comprises 17 residues. Germline V gene lookup returns CDR1 ENHRY and CDR2 SYGVKD. V was cut by 3 bases and J by 3 bases, with 21 bases left in between.

This clonotype has only a few counts. This rearrangement joins TRBV6-5 to TRBJ1-6; maybe TRBD1 (6 bases). This CDR3 is 14 amino acids long. Deletions cut 6 bases from V and 6 bases from J, with 12 bases between. Germline V lookup: CDR1 MNHEY, CDR2 SVGAGI. The CDR3 here is CASRRDIFNSPLHF. The CDR3 DNA is TGTGCCAGCAGGAGGGACATTTTTAATTCACCCCTCCACTTT.

This rearrangement joins TRBV7-9 to TRBJ2-7, with D possibly being TRBD1 or TRBD2 (6 bases each). Trimming left V 5 bases short and J 2 bases short, with 16 bases between. This CDR3 has 15 residues. Germline CDR1 SEHNR, CDR2 FQNEAQ (reference sequence). CDR3 residues: CASSQVGRDTYEQYF. Here the CDR3 DNA reads TGTGCCAGCAGCCAGGTGGGGCGGGACACCTACGAGCAGTACTTC.